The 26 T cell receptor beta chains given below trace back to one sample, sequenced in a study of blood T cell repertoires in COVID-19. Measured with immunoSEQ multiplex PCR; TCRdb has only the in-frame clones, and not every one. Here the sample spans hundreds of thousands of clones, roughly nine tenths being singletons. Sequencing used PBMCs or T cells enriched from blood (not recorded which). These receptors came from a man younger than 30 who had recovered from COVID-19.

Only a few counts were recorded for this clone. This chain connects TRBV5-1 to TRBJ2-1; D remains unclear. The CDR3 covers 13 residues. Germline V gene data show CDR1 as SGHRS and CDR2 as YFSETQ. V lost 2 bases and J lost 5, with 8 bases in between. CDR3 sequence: CASSLLRDNEQFF. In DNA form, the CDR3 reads TGCGCCAGCAGCTTACTACGGGACAATGAGCAGTTCTTC.

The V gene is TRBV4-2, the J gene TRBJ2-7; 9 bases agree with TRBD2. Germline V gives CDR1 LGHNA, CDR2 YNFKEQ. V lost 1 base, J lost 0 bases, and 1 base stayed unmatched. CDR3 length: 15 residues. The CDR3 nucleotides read TGTGCCAGCAGCCAAGGGGGACTAGCCTCCTACGAGCAGTACTTC. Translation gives CASSQGGLASYEQYF.

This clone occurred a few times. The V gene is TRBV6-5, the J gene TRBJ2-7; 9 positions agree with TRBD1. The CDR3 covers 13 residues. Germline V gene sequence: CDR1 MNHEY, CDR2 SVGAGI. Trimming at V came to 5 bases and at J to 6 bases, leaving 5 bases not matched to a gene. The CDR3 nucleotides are TGTGCCAGCAGTACAGGGGGCGCGTCCGAGCAGTACTTC. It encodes CASSTGGASEQYF.

This chain's CDR3 is CASSEYGQGAHGYTF. In DNA, the CDR3 is TGTGCCAGCAGTGAATATGGACAGGGGGCTCATGGCTACACCTTC. V usage is TRBV25-1 and J usage is TRBJ1-2, with TRBD1 identical over 11 bases. Losses at the gene ends were 0 bases for V and 6 bases for J; bases not matched to a gene: 3. The V gene's germline CDR1 is MGHDK and CDR2 SYGVNS. This CDR3 comprises 15 residues.

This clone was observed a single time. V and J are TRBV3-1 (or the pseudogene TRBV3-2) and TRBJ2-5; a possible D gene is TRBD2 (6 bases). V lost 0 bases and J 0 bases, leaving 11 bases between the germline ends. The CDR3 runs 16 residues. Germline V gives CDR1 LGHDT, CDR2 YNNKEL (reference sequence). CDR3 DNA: TGTGCCAGCAGCCAAGATGACATAGCGGACCAAGAGACCCAGTACTTC. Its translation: CASSQDDIADQETQYF.

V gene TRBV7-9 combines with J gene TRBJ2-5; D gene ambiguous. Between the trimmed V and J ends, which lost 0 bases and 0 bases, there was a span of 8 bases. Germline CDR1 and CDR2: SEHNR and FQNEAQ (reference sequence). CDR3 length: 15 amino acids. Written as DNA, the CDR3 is TGTGCCAGCAGCTTAGCCAAGAACAACCAAGAGACCCAGTACTTC. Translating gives CASSLAKNNQETQYF.

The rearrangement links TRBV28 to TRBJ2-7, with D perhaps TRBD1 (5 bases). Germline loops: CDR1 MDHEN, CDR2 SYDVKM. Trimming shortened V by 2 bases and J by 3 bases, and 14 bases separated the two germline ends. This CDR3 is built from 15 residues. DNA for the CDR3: TGTGCCAGCAGTTTAGTCCCCAGGGAAGACTACGAGCAGTACTTC. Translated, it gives CASSLVPREDYEQYF.

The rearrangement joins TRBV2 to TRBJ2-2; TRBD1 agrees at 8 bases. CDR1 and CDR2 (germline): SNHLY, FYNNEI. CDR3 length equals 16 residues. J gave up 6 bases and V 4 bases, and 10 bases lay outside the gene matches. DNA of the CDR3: TGTGCCAGCAGTGGTCAGGGGGCTGGTATGTCCGGGGAGCTGTTTTTT. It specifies CASSGQGAGMSGELFF.

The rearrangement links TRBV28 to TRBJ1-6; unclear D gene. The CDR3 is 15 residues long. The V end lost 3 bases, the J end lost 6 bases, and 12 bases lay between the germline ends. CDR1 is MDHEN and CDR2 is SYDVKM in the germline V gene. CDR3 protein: CASSFLRFGNSPLHF. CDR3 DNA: TGTGCCAGCAGTTTTCTGAGATTCGGTAATTCACCCCTCCACTTT.

The CDR3 reads CASSGLGRLNTEAFF. The CDR3 DNA reads as TGTGCCAGTAGTGGCCTTGGGCGCCTCAACACTGAAGCTTTCTTT. This chain joins TRBV19 and TRBJ1-1; D is uncertain. Trimming removed 5 bases at V and 2 bases at J, with 15 bases between. The CDR3 is made up of 15 amino acids. CDR1 and CDR2 (germline): LNHDA, SQIVND (reference sequence). Full variable domain (rest looked up from reference TRBV19 and TRBJ1-1): DGGITQSPKYLFRKEGQNVTLSCEQNLNHDAMYWYRQDPGQGLRLIYYSQIVNDFQKGDIAEGYSVSREKKESFPLTVTSAQKNPTAFYLCASSGLGRLNTEAFFGQGTRLTVV.

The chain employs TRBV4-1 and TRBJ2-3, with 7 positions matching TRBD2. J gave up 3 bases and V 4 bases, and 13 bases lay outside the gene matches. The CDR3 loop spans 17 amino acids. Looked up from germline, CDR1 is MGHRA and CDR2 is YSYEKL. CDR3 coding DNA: TGCGCCAGCAGCCTTGCCGGGGCAGGGAGGGTGACAGATACGCAGTATTTT. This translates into CASSLAGAGRVTDTQYF.

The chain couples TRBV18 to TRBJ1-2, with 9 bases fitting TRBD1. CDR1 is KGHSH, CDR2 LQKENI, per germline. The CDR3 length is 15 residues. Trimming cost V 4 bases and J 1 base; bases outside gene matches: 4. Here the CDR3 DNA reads TGTGCCAGCTCACAAAGGACAGGGGTTAACTATGGCTACACCTTC. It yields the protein CASSQRTGVNYGYTF. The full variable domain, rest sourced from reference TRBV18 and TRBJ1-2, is NAGVMQNPRHLVRRRGQEARLRCSPMKGHSHVYWYRQLPEEGLKFMVYLQKENIIDESGMPKERFSAEFPKEGPSILRIQQVVRGDSAAYFCASSQRTGVNYGYTFGSGTRLTVV.

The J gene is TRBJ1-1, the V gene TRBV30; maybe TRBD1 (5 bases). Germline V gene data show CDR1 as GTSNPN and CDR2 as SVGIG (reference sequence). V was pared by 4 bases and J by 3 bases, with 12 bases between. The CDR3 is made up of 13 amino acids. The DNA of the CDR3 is TGTGCCTGGACCCTTGGGGGGGACACTGAAGCTTTCTTT. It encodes CAWTLGGDTEAFF.

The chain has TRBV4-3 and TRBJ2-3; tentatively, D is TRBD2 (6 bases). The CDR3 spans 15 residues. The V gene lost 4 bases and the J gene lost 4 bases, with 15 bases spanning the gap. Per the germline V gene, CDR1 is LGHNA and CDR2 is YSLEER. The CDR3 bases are TGCGCCAGCAGCCTCAACTCAGGCGGGGCAGATACGCAGTATTTT. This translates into CASSLNSGGADTQYF.

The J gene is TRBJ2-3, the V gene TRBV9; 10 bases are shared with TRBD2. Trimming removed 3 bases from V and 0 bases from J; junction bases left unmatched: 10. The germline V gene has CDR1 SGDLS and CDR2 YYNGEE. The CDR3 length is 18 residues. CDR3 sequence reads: CASSAPSGGHASTDTQYF. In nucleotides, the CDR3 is TGTGCCAGCAGCGCCCCTAGCGGGGGCCATGCTAGCACAGATACGCAGTATTTT. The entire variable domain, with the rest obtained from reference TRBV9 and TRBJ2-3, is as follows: DSGVTQTPKHLITATGQRVTLRCSPRSGDLSVYWYQQSLDQGLQFLIQYYNGEERAKGNILERFSAQQFPDLHSELNLSSLELGDSALYFCASSAPSGGHASTDTQYFGPGTRLTVL.

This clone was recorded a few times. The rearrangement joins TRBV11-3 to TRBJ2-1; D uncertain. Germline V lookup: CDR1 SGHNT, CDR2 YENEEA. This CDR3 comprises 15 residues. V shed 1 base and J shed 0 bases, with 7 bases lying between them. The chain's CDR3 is CASSLVASSYNEQFF. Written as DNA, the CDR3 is TGTGCCAGCAGCTTAGTCGCTAGCTCCTACAATGAGCAGTTCTTC.

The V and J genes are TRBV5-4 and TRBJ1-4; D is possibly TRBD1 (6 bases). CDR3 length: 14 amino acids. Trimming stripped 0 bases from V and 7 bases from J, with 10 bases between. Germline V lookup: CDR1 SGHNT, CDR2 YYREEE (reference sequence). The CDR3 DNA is TGTGCCAGCAGCTTGGGCGGACAGTTTGAAAAACTGTTTTTT. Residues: CASSLGGQFEKLFF. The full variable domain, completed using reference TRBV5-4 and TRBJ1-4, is ETGVTQSPTHLIKTRGQQVTLRCSSQSGHNTVSWYQQALGQGPQFIFQYYREEENGRGNFPPRFSGLQFPNYSSELNVNALELDDSALYLCASSLGGQFEKLFFGSGTQLSVL.

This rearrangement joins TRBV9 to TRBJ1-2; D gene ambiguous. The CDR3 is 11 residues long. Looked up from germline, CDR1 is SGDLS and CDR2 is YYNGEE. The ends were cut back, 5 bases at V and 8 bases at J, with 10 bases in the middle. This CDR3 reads CASRAREGYTF. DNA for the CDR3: TGTGCCAGCAGAGCAAGAGAAGGCTACACCTTC.

In DNA form, the CDR3 reads TGTGCCAGTAGGACACTAGCGGGAGGGCCAAATGAGCAGTTCTTC. Its protein is CASRTLAGGPNEQFF. The V call is TRBV19, the J call TRBJ2-1; 13 bases agree with TRBD2. The CDR3 is made up of 15 amino acids. After removal of 6 bases from V and 7 bases from J, the junction contained 6 bases not matched to a gene. The germline gives CDR1 LNHDA, CDR2 SQIVND (reference sequence).

Here the CDR3 DNA reads TGCAGCGTTGAGCCGGGTTGGAACACTGAAGCTTTCTTT. Translation: CSVEPGWNTEAFF. The chain couples TRBV29-1 to TRBJ1-1; D is unresolved. This CDR3 is 13 amino acids long. V lost 3 bases and J lost 1, with 9 bases in between. Germline assignment: CDR1 SQVTM and CDR2 ANQGSEA.

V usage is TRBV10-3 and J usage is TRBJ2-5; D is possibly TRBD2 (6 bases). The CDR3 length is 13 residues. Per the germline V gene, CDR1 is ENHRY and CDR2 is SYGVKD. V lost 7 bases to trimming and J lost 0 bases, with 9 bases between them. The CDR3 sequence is CAIMGGNQETQYF. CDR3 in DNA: TGTGCCATCATGGGGGGTAACCAAGAGACCCAGTACTTC.

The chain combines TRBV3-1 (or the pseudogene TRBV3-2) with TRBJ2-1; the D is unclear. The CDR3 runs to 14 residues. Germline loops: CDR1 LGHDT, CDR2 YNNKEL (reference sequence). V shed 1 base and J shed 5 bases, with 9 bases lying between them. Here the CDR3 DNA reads TGTGCCAGCAGCCAAGCATCTAGAAACAATGAGCAGTTCTTC. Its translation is CASSQASRNNEQFF.

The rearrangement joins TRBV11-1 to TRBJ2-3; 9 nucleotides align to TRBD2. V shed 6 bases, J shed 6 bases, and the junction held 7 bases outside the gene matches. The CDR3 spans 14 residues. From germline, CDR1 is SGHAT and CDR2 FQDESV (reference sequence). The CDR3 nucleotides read TGTGCCAGCAGTTCGGGACTAGCAGGGGATACGCAGTATTTT. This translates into CASSSGLAGDTQYF.

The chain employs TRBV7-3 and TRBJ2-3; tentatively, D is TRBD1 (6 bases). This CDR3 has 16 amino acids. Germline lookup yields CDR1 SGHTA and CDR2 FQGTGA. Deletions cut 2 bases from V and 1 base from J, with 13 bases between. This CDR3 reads CASSLGTRAGTDTQYF. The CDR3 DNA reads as TGTGCCAGCAGCTTAGGGACAAGAGCGGGCACAGATACGCAGTATTTT. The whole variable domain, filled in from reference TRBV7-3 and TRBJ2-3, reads GAGVSQTPSNKVTEKGKYVELRCDPISGHTALYWYRQSLGQGPEFLIYFQGTGAADDSGLPNDRFFAVRPEGSVSTLKIQRTERGDSAVYLCASSLGTRAGTDTQYFGPGTRLTVL.

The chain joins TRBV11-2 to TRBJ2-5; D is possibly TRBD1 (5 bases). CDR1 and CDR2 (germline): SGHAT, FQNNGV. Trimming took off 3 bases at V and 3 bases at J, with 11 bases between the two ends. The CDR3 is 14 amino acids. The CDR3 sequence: CASSLAGYEETQYF. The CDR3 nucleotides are TGTGCCAGCAGCTTGGCAGGGTATGAAGAGACCCAGTACTTC.

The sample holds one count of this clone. The CDR3 here is CASSWSAEGISGYEQYF. CDR3 nucleotide sequence: TGTGCCAGCAGTTGGTCAGCAGAGGGTATATCGGGGTACGAGCAGTACTTC. The chain links TRBV28 to TRBJ2-7; perhaps TRBD2 as D (5 bases). The germline V and J ends were trimmed by 4 bases and 4 bases, with 23 bases remaining between them. CDR1 is MDHEN and CDR2 is SYDVKM in the germline V gene. The CDR3 is made up of 17 amino acids.